Below, 15 T cell receptor beta chains from the same sample are listed, as sequenced in a study of Tregs in tolerant kidney transplant recipients. Data came from immunoSEQ multiplex PCR; TCRdb stores just in-frame clones and leaves some out. This table lists about 30,000 clones. The sample here was CD8+ T cells from blood, taken before the transplant. These receptors were taken from a human donor who received a combined kidney and bone marrow transplant.

Worth noting for this clone: The read falls 3 residues short of the CDR3 end, and the missing part is taken from the germline J gene. The rearrangement links TRBV13 to TRBJ1-3; D ambiguous. Germline V lookup: CDR1 PRHDT, CDR2 FYEKMQ (reference sequence). With 10 bases removed from V and 0 bases from J, the gap between germline ends came to 10 bases. CDR3 length: 13 residues. CDR3 DNA (partial): TGTGCCACCTATTCTTCCTCTGGAAACACC. It is translated as CATYSSSGNT. The whole CDR3 region reads CATYSSSGNTIYF.

As regards this clone: The read terminates 3 residues before the CDR3 end, so the remaining end is supplied by the germline J gene. The chain recombines TRBV30 with TRBJ2-1, with 9 bases fitting TRBD2. J gave up 0 bases and V 1 base, and 4 bases lay outside the gene matches. The length of the CDR3 is 16 residues. CDR1 GTSNPN and CDR2 SVGIG come from the germline V gene (reference sequence). The CDR3: CAWSDFSGSSYNEQFF. The sequenced part of the CDR3 DNA is TGTGCCTGGAGTGATTTTAGCGGGAGCTCCTACAATGAG.

Comments on this clone: The CDR3 end is not reached by the read, which stops 3 residues before it; the germline J gene fills it in. The chain is built from TRBV29-1 and TRBJ1-2, with 8 bases that match TRBD1. The CDR3 extends over 12 amino acids. Trimming at V came to 8 bases and at J to 6 bases, leaving 8 bases not matched to a gene. CDR1 is SQVTM and CDR2 is ANQGSEA in the germline V gene. CDR3 bases read: TGCAGCTTACGGACAGGGTTGGATGGC. It specifies CSLRTGLDG. The whole CDR3 sequence reads CSLRTGLDGYTF.

Regarding this clone: Sequencing ends 3 residues short of the CDR3 end; the germline J gene provides the rest. The chain joins TRBV20-1 to TRBJ2-3; 7 nucleotides line up with TRBD2. CDR3 length: 16 amino acids. Unmatched junction bases numbered 12, after V lost 6 bases and J lost 0 bases. The germline CDR1 and CDR2 sequences are DFQATT and SNEGSKA (reference sequence). The DNA read from the CDR3 is TGCAGTGCCCGGGGGAGGGCGTCTACGAGCACAGATACG. Its translation is CSARGRASTSTDT. The whole CDR3 protein is CSARGRASTSTDTQYF.

The CDR3 loop reads CASRGADSYNEQFF. CDR3 DNA (partial): TGTGCCAGTAGGGGCGCCGACTCCTACAATGAG. The chain uses TRBV19 and TRBJ2-1, with no clear D. Read sequence stops 3 residues before the CDR3 end, and the germline J gene provides the missing end. Trimming cost V 6 bases and J 0 bases, with 9 bases left between them. CDR1 and CDR2 (germline): LNHDA, SQIVND (reference sequence). The CDR3 contains 14 residues. The full variable domain, its missing parts supplied by reference TRBV19 and TRBJ2-1, is DGGITQSPKYLFRKEGQNVTLSCEQNLNHDAMYWYRQDPGQGLRLIYYSQIVNDFQKGDIAEGYSVSREKKESFPLTVTSAQKNPTAFYLCASRGADSYNEQFFGPGTRLTVL.

The CDR3 DNA, read in part, is TGTGCCAGCAGCTTAGATAGGTGGACTGAAGATACG. This sequence encodes CASSLDRWTEDT. The whole CDR3 reads CASSLDRWTEDTQYF. The chain links TRBV11-2 to TRBJ2-3, with D tentatively TRBD2 (5 bases). From the germline J gene comes the end of the CDR3, since the read stops 3 residues before it. The V gene lost 0 bases and the J gene lost 5 bases, with 12 bases spanning the gap. The CDR3 loop spans 15 amino acids. Germline loops: CDR1 SGHAT, CDR2 FQNNGV.

In the case of this clone: The CDR3 end lies 3 residues beyond the end of the read and is filled in from the germline J gene. The rearrangement joins TRBV19 to TRBJ2-3, with 8 nucleotides matching TRBD1. Trimming cost V 0 bases and J 5 bases; bases outside gene matches: 7. This CDR3 comprises 16 residues. Germline lookup yields CDR1 LNHDA and CDR2 SQIVND (reference sequence). The CDR3 sequence is CASSIDPGGEKDTQYF. Partial CDR3 DNA: TGTGCCAGTAGTATAGATCCAGGGGGCGAGAAAGATACG.

As regards this clone: The read halts 3 residues ahead of the CDR3 end, with the missing end drawn from the germline J gene. This chain connects TRBV29-1 to TRBJ2-7, with 8 bases that match TRBD1. CDR1 is SQVTM and CDR2 is ANQGSEA in the germline V gene. This CDR3 is 14 amino acids long. Germline trimming cut 4 bases from V and 2 bases from J; bases unmatched to any gene: 7. CDR3 DNA, as far as it was read: TGCAGCGTTGTAACAGGGGGACTTCCCTACGAG. Translating gives CSVVTGGLPYE. The CDR3 in full is CSVVTGGLPYEQYF.

As to this clone: The read stops 3 residues short of the end of the CDR3; the missing end is completed from the germline J gene. The chain carries TRBV29-1 and TRBJ2-7; D unresolved. Germline CDR1 and CDR2: SQVTM and ANQGSEA. The CDR3 extends over 14 amino acids. V gave up 0 bases and J gave up 0 bases, with 9 bases separating them. The sequenced part of the CDR3 DNA is TGCAGCGTTGAAGATGCGGCAAGCTCCTACGAG. The encoded protein is CSVEDAASSYE. The entire CDR3 reads CSVEDAASSYEQYF.

Points on this clone: From the germline J gene comes the end of the CDR3, since the read stops 3 residues before it. V gene TRBV19 combines with J gene TRBJ1-3; maybe TRBD1 (6 bases). This CDR3 spans 14 amino acids. Germline CDR1 LNHDA, CDR2 SQIVND (reference sequence). V was pared by 9 bases and J by 4 bases, with 16 bases between. The CDR3 protein is CASAIGGPGNTIYF. The sequenced CDR3 bases are TGTGCCAGCGCCATCGGGGGGCCAGGAAACACC. Full variable domain (remainder filled in from reference TRBV19 and TRBJ1-3): DGGITQSPKYLFRKEGQNVTLSCEQNLNHDAMYWYRQDPGQGLRLIYYSQIVNDFQKGDIAEGYSVSREKKESFPLTVTSAQKNPTAFYLCASAIGGPGNTIYFGEGSWLTVV.

Points on this clone: The read stops 3 residues short of the end of the CDR3; the missing end is completed from the germline J gene. The rearrangement joins TRBV30 to TRBJ2-5, with D possibly called TRBD1 or TRBD2 (5 bases each). This CDR3 is built from 15 residues. Trimming removed 2 bases at V and 2 bases at J, with 15 bases between. Per the germline V gene, CDR1 is GTSNPN and CDR2 is SVGIG (reference sequence). The sequenced CDR3 bases are TGTGCCTGGAGTACGGTTCGAGGGGTACAAGAGACC. Encoded protein: CAWSTVRGVQET. The CDR3 in its entirety is CAWSTVRGVQETQYF.

To note about this clone: With the read ending 3 residues before the CDR3 end, the germline J gene is used to fill in that end. The V call is TRBV13, the J call TRBJ2-5; a weak D match, TRBD1 (6 bases). Deletions cut 4 bases from V and 1 base from J, with 16 bases between. The germline V gene encodes CDR1 PRHDT and CDR2 FYEKMQ (reference sequence). This CDR3 has 16 amino acids. CDR3 residues: CASSSPKGHPQETQYF. The sequenced CDR3 bases are TGTGCCAGCAGCTCACCCAAGGGACACCCCCAAGAGACC.

This clone is called medium-sized (0.01 to 0.1%) based on its frequency. With the read ending 3 residues before the CDR3 end, the germline J gene is used to fill in that end. V and J are TRBV28 and TRBJ2-7; 7 positions agree with TRBD2. With V trimmed by 3 bases and J by 6 bases, 17 bases remained unmatched. Germline V gene lookup returns CDR1 MDHEN and CDR2 SYDVKM. This CDR3 has 17 residues. The CDR3 reads CASSFRSVGRERREQYF. The CDR3 DNA, read in part, is TGTGCCAGCAGTTTTCGTTCAGTTGGGCGGGAGCGGCGCGAG.

To note about this clone: Sequencing ends 3 residues short of the CDR3 end; the germline J gene provides the rest. The chain has TRBV20-1 and TRBJ2-1; 11 bases line up with TRBD2. The CDR3 sequence is 15 residues long. The germline CDR1 and CDR2 sequences are DFQATT and SNEGSKA (reference sequence). V shed 2 bases, J shed 3 bases, and the junction held 3 bases outside the gene matches. CDR3 loop: CSARTSGSFYNEQFF. CDR3 bases read: TGCAGTGCTAGAACTAGCGGGAGTTTCTACAATGAG.

A remark on this clone: The read ends 3 residues before the CDR3 terminus; that terminus is restored from the germline J gene. V usage is TRBV20-1 and J usage is TRBJ2-1, with 15 bases that match TRBD2. The germline CDR1 and CDR2 sequences are DFQATT and SNEGSKA (reference sequence). This CDR3 has 15 residues. V trimming: 4 bases; J trimming: 8 bases; junction bases outside the gene matches: 6. The sequenced part of the CDR3 DNA is TGCAGTGCTAATACCGGGACTAGCGGGAGGTATGAG. Its translation is CSANTGTSGRYE. The whole CDR3 region reads CSANTGTSGRYEQFF.